This TCR beta chain was captured in a study of cytomegalovirus exposure and HLA in healthy donors. Study-level results: Immune exposure data for these donors was limited to CMV serostatus. Follow-up analysis later connected one missense variant in DCLRE1C with trimming of TCR beta V- and J-genes.

Both 60 Vbeta primers and 13 Jbeta primers went into the PCR. Produced via immunoSEQ multiplex PCR; TCRdb's table is partial and in-frame only. The sample holds approximately 170,000 clones, about 77% seen once. On this clone: The antigen is undetermined.

The origin of this receptor is a man aged 18 to 35 in good health and CMV-seropositive. The sample taken for sequencing was PBMCs.

The CDR3 region is CASGTVSYEQYF. For the CDR3, the DNA is TGTGCCTCCGGGACAGTCTCCTACGAGCAGTACTTC. The chain links TRBV7-9 to TRBJ2-7; 7 nucleotides agree with TRBD1. Germline CDR1 SEHNR, CDR2 FQNEAQ (reference sequence). The CDR3 has 12 amino acids. V trimming: 11 bases; J trimming: 0 bases; junction bases outside the gene matches: 4.